This paragraph reports one TCR beta chain. In the original analysis: For nucleated cells, counts were estimated from reference gene primer amplification. The data were produced by immunoSEQ multiplex PCR, yet TCRdb's version contains in-frame clones alone and is incomplete. V, J and clone size reflect that table, while D and trimming were determined from the DNA. Here the sample spans roughly 350,000 clones, approximately 81% being singletons. The sample belongs to a study of blood T cell repertoires in COVID-19. About the study: Some COVID-19 samples were acute and others convalescent; all came from the United States, Italy and Spain. From T cells, B-cell-depleted T cells, or PBMCs came the material, which was cDNA or gDNA.

The germline V gene has CDR1 SEHNR and CDR2 FQNEAQ (reference sequence). V was pared by 5 bases and J by 5 bases, with 13 bases between. The CDR3 contains 14 residues. The V call is TRBV7-9, the J call TRBJ1-3; possible D gene TRBD1, 6 bases. The source is a woman aged 18-29 years with acute or convalescent COVID-19. What was sequenced was peripheral blood. The chain's CDR3 is CASSPWDNRNTIYF. The CDR3, as DNA: TGTGCCAGCAGCCCTTGGGACAATCGAAACACCATATATTTT.